What follows describes a single T cell receptor beta chain. Its antigen is undetermined. For sex, age, current smoking status and body mass index, every depressed patient had a pairwise-matched non-depressed control. The donors were all European-descended. This sample stems from a study of untreated major depressive disorder. Study-level results: Sequencing comparisons covered only three preselected Vbeta families. Compared with controls, depressed patients showed more TRBV05-01 (Vbeta 5.1) usage in CD4+ T cells.

Trimming cost V 7 bases and J 5 bases; bases outside gene matches: 4. The CDR3 is made up of 13 amino acids. Germline assignment: CDR1 WSHSY and CDR2 SAAADI. Libraries were prepared by immunoSEQ multiplex PCR; TCRdb keeps only in-frame clonotypes and omits some of them. This table holds approximately 20,000 clones, more than 75% found once. This TCR derives from a young woman in good health. V is TRBV10-2 and J is TRBJ2-5; TRBD2 matches 10 bases. Source material: CD4+ T cells from PBMCs. As DNA, the CDR3 is TGCGCCAGCACAAGCGGGAGGGCGGAGACCCAGTACTTC. Its translation: CASTSGRAETQYF.